What follows are 10 T cell receptor beta chains derived from one specimen sequenced in a study of cytomegalovirus exposure and HLA in healthy donors. PCR used 60 Vbeta primers and 13 Jbeta primers. Only in-frame clones appear in the TCRdb table, and some are missing; sequencing was by immunoSEQ multiplex PCR. The repertoire holds some 210,000 clones, with over 70% as singletons. The specimen sequenced was PBMCs. These receptor sequences come from a man aged 25-45 years in good health and CMV-seronegative.

The rearrangement links TRBV2 to TRBJ2-7; D uncertain. Trimming left V 0 bases short and J 5 bases short, with 2 bases between. The CDR3 length is 11 residues. Germline V gives CDR1 SNHLY, CDR2 FYNNEI. Here the CDR3 reads CASSEANEQYF. The CDR3 DNA reads TGTGCCAGCAGTGAAGCTAACGAGCAGTACTTC.

This clone was seen a handful of times. V usage is TRBV10-3 and J usage is TRBJ1-1; the D is unclear. Germline lookup yields CDR1 ENHRY and CDR2 SYGVKD. CDR3 size: 13 residues. The V end lost 5 bases, the J end lost 2 bases, and 9 bases lay between the germline ends. Here the CDR3 DNA reads TGTGCCATCAGTTACACAGATAACACTGAAGCTTTCTTT. The encoded protein is CAISYTDNTEAFF.

The chain is built from TRBV11-2 and TRBJ1-1, with D perhaps TRBD1 (5 bases). The V gene's germline CDR1 is SGHAT and CDR2 FQNNGV. There are 17 residues in the CDR3. The ends were cut back, 4 bases at V and 0 bases at J, with 18 bases in the middle. The CDR3 reads CASSSPPPQGLNTEAFF. The DNA of the CDR3 is TGTGCCAGCAGCTCACCGCCGCCCCAGGGTCTGAACACTGAAGCTTTCTTT.

The rearrangement links TRBV7-9 to TRBJ2-3; TRBD1 matches at 11 bases. This CDR3 contains 17 residues. CDR1 and CDR2 (germline): SEHNR, FQNEAQ (reference sequence). J was trimmed by 2 bases and V by 2 bases; bases with no gene match: 6. In nucleotides, the CDR3 is TGTGCCAGCAGCTTATCCGGGACAGGGGGACACACAGATACGCAGTATTTT. This codes for CASSLSGTGGHTDTQYF.

The J gene is TRBJ2-4, the V gene TRBV5-1; 11 bases fit TRBD2. The CDR3 is 17 residues long. Looked up from germline, CDR1 is SGHRS and CDR2 is YFSETQ. With V trimmed by 4 bases and J by 1 base, 7 bases remained unmatched. The CDR3 sequence is CASSKISGGAAKNIQYF. The CDR3 DNA follows: TGCGCCAGCAGCAAAATTAGCGGGGGGGCGGCCAAAAACATTCAGTACTTC. Filled out from reference TRBV5-1 and TRBJ2-4, the complete variable domain reads KAGVTQTPRYLIKTRGQQVTLSCSPISGHRSVSWYQQTPGQGLQFLFEYFSETQRNKGNFPGRFSGRQFSNSRSEMNVSTLELGDSALYLCASSKISGGAAKNIQYFGAGTRLSVL.

The chain joins TRBV10-1 to TRBJ2-7; D gene ambiguous. Germline V lookup: CDR1 WNHNN, CDR2 SYGVQD (reference sequence). Trimming pared 4 bases from V and 0 bases from J, leaving 7 bases between. This CDR3 region has 13 residues. The CDR3 sequence is CASSVVDSYEQYF. CDR3 bases: TGCGCCAGCAGTGTAGTAGACTCCTACGAGCAGTACTTC.

The CDR3 sequence is CASSDRRTLAGENEQYF. DNA of the CDR3: TGTGCCAGCAGTGATCGTCGGACTCTAGCGGGAGAAAACGAGCAGTACTTC. The chain links TRBV6-1 to TRBJ2-7; 10 bases match TRBD2. With V trimmed by 3 bases and J by 5 bases, 13 bases remained unmatched. The CDR3 runs 17 residues. Germline lookup yields CDR1 MNHNS and CDR2 SASEGT.

This rearrangement joins TRBV5-4 to TRBJ1-4, with a tentative D call TRBD1 (6 bases). This CDR3 has 14 residues. Germline CDR1 SGHNT, CDR2 YYREEE (reference sequence). Trimming took 0 bases from V and 6 from J, leaving 9 bases between them. The CDR3 DNA sequence: TGTGCCAGCAGCTTGGGGGGGACATATGAAAAACTGTTTTTT. It yields the protein CASSLGGTYEKLFF.

V is TRBV4-3 and J is TRBJ2-1; TRBD1 matches at 10 bases. Germline assignment: CDR1 LGHNA and CDR2 YSLEER. J lost 4 bases, V lost 5 bases, and 11 bases had no gene match. This CDR3 spans 17 amino acids. The CDR3 DNA reads TGCGCCAGCAGCTACCGACAGGGGGCTTTGGGGTACAATGAGCAGTTCTTC. Translating gives CASSYRQGALGYNEQFF.

V and J are TRBV19 and TRBJ2-5; the D is unclear. Germline V gene data show CDR1 as LNHDA and CDR2 as SQIVND (reference sequence). Trimming stripped 3 bases from V and 7 bases from J, with 18 bases between. This CDR3 contains 15 residues. For the CDR3, the DNA is TGTGCCAGTAGTATTACACCGAGGCCTGTTGCGACCCAGTACTTC. Translating it yields CASSITPRPVATQYF.